These 21 T cell receptor beta chains were all obtained from the same sample, sequenced in a study of monozygotic twins with inflammatory bowel disease. TCRdb re-called the 5' RACE reads; one entry per CDR3 protein, DNA not given. The sample spans around 400,000 distinct CDR3 sequences; the ten largest clones claim around 2.4%. The sample comprised blood. The source of these receptors is a human donor with ulcerative colitis or Crohn's disease, or a healthy co-twin of an affected twin (not recorded which).

The rearrangement joins TRBV20-1 to TRBJ1-5. This CDR3 is built from 14 residues. Germline loops: CDR1 DFQATT, CDR2 SNEGSKA (reference sequence). The CDR3: CSASQSASNQPQHF.

This rearrangement joins TRBV9 to TRBJ1-3; TCRdb's D gene call, TRBD1, goes unchecked for lack of DNA. Germline CDR1 is SGDLS and CDR2 is YYNGEE. The CDR3 contains 17 residues. Here the CDR3 reads CASSVGAGGTAGNTIYF.

V gene TRBV4-3 combines with J gene TRBJ2-2; absent DNA, TCRdb's TRBD2 call cannot be checked. Germline values: CDR1 LGHNA, CDR2 YSLEER. The CDR3 totals 18 residues. CDR3: CASSQDSGAGWNTGELFF.

The chain couples TRBV6-6 to TRBJ2-7; without DNA, the TCRdb call of TRBD1 cannot be checked. Germline V gives CDR1 MNHNY, CDR2 SVGAGI (reference sequence). This CDR3 has 14 residues. CDR3 sequence: CASRRGQGPGEQYF.

The rearrangement joins TRBV5-1 to TRBJ1-2. From germline, CDR1 is SGHRS and CDR2 YFSETQ. The CDR3 spans 14 residues. The CDR3 here is CASSSPGLGVGYTF. The full variable domain, in which reference TRBV5-1 and TRBJ1-2 provide the parts outside the CDR3, is KAGVTQTPRYLIKTRGQQVTLSCSPISGHRSVSWYQQTPGQGLQFLFEYFSETQRNKGNFPGRFSGRQFSNSRSEMNVSTLELGDSALYLCASSSPGLGVGYTFGSGTRLTVV.

The chain carries TRBV5-1 and TRBJ2-1; TCRdb calls TRBD1, which cannot be checked without DNA. Germline CDR1 and CDR2: SGHRS and YFSETQ. This CDR3 is 14 amino acids long. The CDR3 sequence is CASSSTTAYNEQFF. Filled out from reference TRBV5-1 and TRBJ2-1, the complete variable domain reads KAGVTQTPRYLIKTRGQQVTLSCSPISGHRSVSWYQQTPGQGLQFLFEYFSETQRNKGNFPGRFSGRQFSNSRSEMNVSTLELGDSALYLCASSSTTAYNEQFFGPGTRLTVL.

This rearrangement joins TRBV5-1 to TRBJ2-5; the D gene TCRdb calls, TRBD1, cannot be checked with no DNA. Germline V gives CDR1 SGHRS, CDR2 YFSETQ. CDR3 length equals 15 residues. CDR3 sequence: CASSNGARQQETQYF. The full variable domain, its missing parts supplied by reference TRBV5-1 and TRBJ2-5, is KAGVTQTPRYLIKTRGQQVTLSCSPISGHRSVSWYQQTPGQGLQFLFEYFSETQRNKGNFPGRFSGRQFSNSRSEMNVSTLELGDSALYLCASSNGARQQETQYFGPGTRLLVL.

V is TRBV24-1 and J is TRBJ1-5. The length of the CDR3 is 13 residues. Looked up from germline, CDR1 is KGHDR and CDR2 is SFDVKD. CDR3 loop: CATRLWINQPQHF.

V gene TRBV15 combines with J gene TRBJ2-7; TCRdb proposes TRBD2, but this gene call is untestable without DNA. The CDR3 runs to 13 residues. Germline loops: CDR1 LNHNV, CDR2 YYDKDF (reference sequence). The CDR3 loop is CATSLGLSYEQYF.

The chain carries TRBV10-3 and TRBJ2-5; TCRdb's D gene call, TRBD1, goes unchecked for lack of DNA. CDR1 ENHRY and CDR2 SYGVKD come from the germline V gene. The CDR3 has 13 amino acids. The CDR3 protein is CAISETGRETQYF.

The chain is built from TRBV7-9 and TRBJ2-3. Germline lookup yields CDR1 SEHNR and CDR2 FQNEAQ (reference sequence). CDR3 length equals 14 residues. Here the CDR3 reads CASSLVVGTDTQYF.

V usage is TRBV12-3 or TRBV12-4 and J usage is TRBJ2-2; without DNA, the TCRdb call of TRBD2 cannot be checked. CDR3 length: 15 residues. The CDR3 loop reads CASSLGGRNTGELFF.

The chain recombines TRBV24-1 with TRBJ2-3; TCRdb names TRBD2, which stays unverified in the absence of DNA. This CDR3 comprises 16 residues. The germline gives CDR1 KGHDR, CDR2 SFDVKD. Here the CDR3 reads CATSDGRVIDTDTQYF.

The chain recombines TRBV5-4 with TRBJ2-1; TCRdb's D gene call, TRBD2, goes unchecked for lack of DNA. This CDR3 comprises 16 residues. Looked up from germline, CDR1 is SGHNT and CDR2 is YYREEE (reference sequence). CDR3 loop: CASSLERVLSYNEQFF.

This chain uses TRBV5-4 with TRBJ2-2; the D call from TCRdb, TRBD2, cannot be confirmed without DNA. The CDR3 loop spans 15 amino acids. Germline CDR1 and CDR2: SGHNT and YYREEE (reference sequence). The CDR3 sequence: CASSGSTSGTGELFF.

J is TRBJ1-2 and V is TRBV6-2 or TRBV6-3; the D call from TCRdb, TRBD1, cannot be confirmed without DNA. Germline CDR1 reads MNHEY; CDR2 reads SVGEGT. The CDR3 extends over 13 amino acids. The CDR3 reads CASSYEARYGYTF.

This chain uses TRBV6-1 with TRBJ2-1; the TCRdb D gene call, TRBD1, has no DNA to confirm it. Germline V gene sequence: CDR1 MNHNS, CDR2 SASEGT. The CDR3 covers 16 residues. The CDR3 region is CASSAPRDSVYNEQFF.

The chain combines TRBV7-9 with TRBJ2-7; TCRdb picks TRBD1, but there is no DNA to check that call. The CDR3 is made up of 15 amino acids. Germline CDR1 reads SEHNR; CDR2 reads FQNEAQ (reference sequence). CDR3 sequence reads: CASSSPPIGHYEQYF. Variable domain in full (rest from reference TRBV7-9 and TRBJ2-7): DTGVSQNPRHKITKRGQNVTFRCDPISEHNRLYWYRQTLGQGPEFLTYFQNEAQLEKSRLLSDRFSAERPKGSFSTLEIQRTEQGDSAMYLCASSSPPIGHYEQYFGPGTRLTVT.

The chain employs TRBV7-9 and TRBJ1-1. Germline assignment: CDR1 SEHNR and CDR2 FQNEAQ (reference sequence). The CDR3 totals 15 residues. CDR3 loop: CASSLPHEGTGEAFF. The entire variable domain, with the rest obtained from reference TRBV7-9 and TRBJ1-1, is as follows: DTGVSQNPRHKITKRGQNVTFRCDPISEHNRLYWYRQTLGQGPEFLTYFQNEAQLEKSRLLSDRFSAERPKGSFSTLEIQRTEQGDSAMYLCASSLPHEGTGEAFFGQGTRLTVV.

The chain links TRBV5-1 to TRBJ1-2; TCRdb picks TRBD1, but there is no DNA to check that call. This CDR3 is 18 amino acids long. Germline V gene data show CDR1 as SGHRS and CDR2 as YFSETQ. The CDR3 sequence: CASSASIRDSLRGGGYTF.

The chain couples TRBV7-9 to TRBJ2-3; the D gene TCRdb calls, TRBD2, cannot be checked with no DNA. The CDR3 spans 15 residues. Germline CDR1 is SEHNR and CDR2 is FQNEAQ (reference sequence). This CDR3 is CASSRTSGGADTQYF. The full variable domain, its missing parts supplied by reference TRBV7-9 and TRBJ2-3, is DTGVSQNPRHKITKRGQNVTFRCDPISEHNRLYWYRQTLGQGPEFLTYFQNEAQLEKSRLLSDRFSAERPKGSFSTLEIQRTEQGDSAMYLCASSRTSGGADTQYFGPGTRLTVL.